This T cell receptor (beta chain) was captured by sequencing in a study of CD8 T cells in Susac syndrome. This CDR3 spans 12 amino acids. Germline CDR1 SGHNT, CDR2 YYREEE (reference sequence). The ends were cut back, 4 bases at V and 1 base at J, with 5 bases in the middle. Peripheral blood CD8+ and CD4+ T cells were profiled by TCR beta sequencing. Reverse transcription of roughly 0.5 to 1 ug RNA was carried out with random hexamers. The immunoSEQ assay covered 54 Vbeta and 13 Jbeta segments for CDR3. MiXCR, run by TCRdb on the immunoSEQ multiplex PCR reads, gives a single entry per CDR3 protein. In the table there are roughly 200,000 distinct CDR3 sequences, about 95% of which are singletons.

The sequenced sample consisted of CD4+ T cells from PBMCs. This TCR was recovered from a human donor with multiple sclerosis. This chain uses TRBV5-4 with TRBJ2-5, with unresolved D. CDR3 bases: TGTGCCAGCAGCGTAGCCCAAGAGACCCAGTACTTC. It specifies CASSVAQETQYF.